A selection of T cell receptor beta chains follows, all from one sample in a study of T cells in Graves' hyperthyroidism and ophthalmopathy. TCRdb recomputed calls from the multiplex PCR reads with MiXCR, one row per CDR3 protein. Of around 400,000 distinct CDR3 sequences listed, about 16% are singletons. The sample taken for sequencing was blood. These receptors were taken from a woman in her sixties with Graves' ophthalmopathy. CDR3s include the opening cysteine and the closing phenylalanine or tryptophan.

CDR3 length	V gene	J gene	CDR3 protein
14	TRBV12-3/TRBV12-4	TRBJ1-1	CASSAPGAPSHAFF
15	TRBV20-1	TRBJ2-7	CSARPAGSGVYEQYF
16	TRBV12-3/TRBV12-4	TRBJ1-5	CASSPKPTGSNQPQHF
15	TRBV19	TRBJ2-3	CASTPSGRSTDTQYF
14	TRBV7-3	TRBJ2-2	CASSPRTNTGELFF
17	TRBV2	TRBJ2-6	CASSPGTGTSGANVLTF
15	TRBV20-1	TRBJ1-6	CSARITGGANSPLHF
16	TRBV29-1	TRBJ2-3	CSVEDRSLGPTDTQYF
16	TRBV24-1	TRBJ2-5	CATSANDRRPGETQYF
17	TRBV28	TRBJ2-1	CASSLYGGLAGGDEQFF
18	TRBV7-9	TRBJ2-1	CASSLAAGGTRGYNEQFF
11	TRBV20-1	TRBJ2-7	CSAESTGEQYF
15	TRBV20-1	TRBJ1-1	CSARIQGEPVTEAFF
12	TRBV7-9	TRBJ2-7	CASSPLGAEQYF
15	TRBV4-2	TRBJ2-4	CASSQEEEVANIQYF
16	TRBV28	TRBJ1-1	CASSWVSTGGNTEAFF
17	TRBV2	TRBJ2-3	CASSEAPRTGGTDTQYF
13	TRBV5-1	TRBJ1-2	CASSLQSHYGYTF
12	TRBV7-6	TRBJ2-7	CASSLEGQEQYF
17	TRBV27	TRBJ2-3	CASSLQAGEVRGDTQYF
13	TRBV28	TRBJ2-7	CASRLGFSYEQYF
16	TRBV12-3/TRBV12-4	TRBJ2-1	CASGPSGTSRYNEQFF
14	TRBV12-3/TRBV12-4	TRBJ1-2	CASSQAGLDYGYTF
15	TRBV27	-	CASSPQLAGDNEQYF
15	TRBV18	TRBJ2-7	CASSQGGQGVYEQYF
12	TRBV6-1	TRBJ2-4	CASSEGLNIQYF
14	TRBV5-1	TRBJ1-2	CASSLDRGPWGYTF
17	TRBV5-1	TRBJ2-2	CASSGGFGTTNTGELFF
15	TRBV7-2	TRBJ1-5	CASSYGTAPNQPQHF
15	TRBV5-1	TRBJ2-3	CASSQGGLAGDTQYF
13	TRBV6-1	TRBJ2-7	CASSRGQDYEQYF
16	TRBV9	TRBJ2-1	CASSTMGLAEGYEQFF
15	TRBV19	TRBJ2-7	CASSTSTGRTYEQYF
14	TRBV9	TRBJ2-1	CASTSGRERNEQFF
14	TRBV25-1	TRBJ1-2	CASSEGPPTYGYTF
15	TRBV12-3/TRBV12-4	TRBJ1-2	CASSQGGVEGSGYTF
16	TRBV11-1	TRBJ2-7	CASSFREANGLYEQYF
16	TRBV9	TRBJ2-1	CASSTGGLGAYNEQFF
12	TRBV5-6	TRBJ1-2	CASSYRRTGYTF
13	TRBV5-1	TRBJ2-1	CASSLALDGEQFF